These 15 T cell receptor beta chains share one sample of origin, sequenced in a study of blood T cell repertoires in COVID-19 (dated by TCRdb to 2020 to 2022). Library prep was done by the immunoSEQ multiplex PCR assay. TCRdb's version of the immuneACCESS table is confined to in-frame rearrangements and falls short of the full clone set. An unresolved V gene accounts for under half of the shortfall where checked; the remainder is of unknown origin. The sample data list roughly 190,000 clones, and about 85% of these were observed just once. The ten biggest clones cover around 1.2% of the sample. The sequenced sample was peripheral blood. The origin of the receptors is a man aged 25 to 40 with acute or convalescent COVID-19.

This rearrangement joins TRBV5-1 to TRBJ1-1; tentatively, D is TRBD1 (6 bases). The CDR3 extends over 16 amino acids. Germline assignment: CDR1 SGHRS and CDR2 YFSETQ. V was pared by 0 bases and J by 2 bases, with 14 bases between. CDR3 in amino acids: CASSLAGDGVNTEAFF. CDR3 nucleotides: TGCGCCAGCAGCTTGGCAGGGGATGGGGTTAACACTGAAGCTTTCTTT.

This sequence joins TRBV25-1 and TRBJ1-2, with a tentative D call TRBD1 (5 bases). Trimming stripped 3 bases from V and 5 bases from J, with 7 bases between. CDR1 MGHDK and CDR2 SYGVNS come from the germline V gene. This CDR3 region has 12 residues. CDR3 sequence: CASSDPGYGYTF. The CDR3 coding sequence is TGTGCCAGCAGTGATCCAGGGTATGGCTACACCTTC.

This sequence joins TRBV7-9 and TRBJ1-5; 7 bases align to TRBD1. CDR1 SEHNR and CDR2 FQNEAQ come from the germline V gene (reference sequence). The CDR3 is made up of 15 amino acids. V lost 5 bases, J lost 3 bases, and 7 bases stayed unmatched. The CDR3 is CASSRMTGPNQPQHF. Here the CDR3 DNA reads TGTGCCAGCAGCCGGATGACAGGGCCCAATCAGCCCCAGCATTTT. Full variable domain (outside the CDR3, taken from reference TRBV7-9 and TRBJ1-5): DTGVSQNPRHKITKRGQNVTFRCDPISEHNRLYWYRQTLGQGPEFLTYFQNEAQLEKSRLLSDRFSAERPKGSFSTLEIQRTEQGDSAMYLCASSRMTGPNQPQHFGDGTRLSIL.

A remark on this clone: Other nucleotide sequences in the sample specify the same CDR3. The chain joins TRBV18 to TRBJ1-1, with a weak D call TRBD1 (5 bases). Germline V gene data show CDR1 as KGHSH and CDR2 as LQKENI. This CDR3 comprises 14 residues. V was clipped by 3 bases and J by 4 bases, with 12 bases between them. The CDR3 DNA sequence: TGTGCCAGCTCACCCGGGACGGGGGGCACTGAAGCTTTCTTT. As protein: CASSPGTGGTEAFF.

The chain links TRBV5-1 to TRBJ2-7; the match to TRBD1 covers 7 bases. J was trimmed by 4 bases and V by 3 bases; bases with no gene match: 10. Germline V CDR1 and CDR2: SGHRS, YFSETQ. This CDR3 is built from 15 residues. DNA of the CDR3: TGCGCCAGCAGCTCCTTCTCCGGGACAGTTTACGAGCAGTACTTC. It codes for CASSSFSGTVYEQYF.

The genes are TRBV5-1 and TRBJ2-3; TRBD2 agrees at 14 bases. J gave up 4 bases and V 0 bases, and 1 base lay outside the gene matches. This CDR3 spans 16 amino acids. Germline V gene data show CDR1 as SGHRS and CDR2 as YFSETQ. The DNA for the CDR3 is TGCGCCAGCAGCTTGGAGACTAGCGGGAGGGCAGATACGCAGTATTTT. Its protein is CASSLETSGRADTQYF.

The chain uses TRBV5-1 and TRBJ2-7; D might be TRBD1 (5 bases). CDR1 is SGHRS and CDR2 is YFSETQ in the germline V gene. The CDR3 is 15 amino acids. V dropped 2 bases and J dropped 1 base, with 13 bases sitting between them. CDR3 DNA sequence: TGCGCCAGCAGCTTAACGACAGCCGGTTCCTACGAGCAGTACTTC. Translation: CASSLTTAGSYEQYF.

About this clone itself: This sample includes further DNA sequences coding for the same CDR3. The CDR3 sequence is CASTDTNTGELFF. CDR3 DNA: TGCGCCAGCACCGACACGAACACCGGGGAGCTGTTTTTT. The rearrangement joins TRBV10-2 to TRBJ2-2; D unresolved. The CDR3 consists of 13 residues. V lost 7 bases and J lost 0, with 6 bases in between. Per germline, CDR1 WSHSY and CDR2 SAAADI.

This clone came up a few times. V usage is TRBV5-4 and J usage is TRBJ2-1; weak D call: TRBD2 (6 bases). Trimming took 0 bases from V and 0 from J, leaving 13 bases between them. CDR3 length equals 17 residues. From germline, CDR1 is SGHNT and CDR2 YYREEE (reference sequence). The CDR3 protein is CASSLGGGSGSYNEQFF. CDR3 sequence (DNA): TGTGCCAGCAGCTTGGGTGGAGGGTCCGGCTCCTACAATGAGCAGTTCTTC.

The chain couples TRBV11-2 to TRBJ2-3; TRBD2 aligns across 9 bases. This CDR3 is 14 amino acids long. Germline V gene lookup returns CDR1 SGHAT and CDR2 FQNNGV. J gave up 4 bases and V 8 bases, and 7 bases lay outside the gene matches. CDR3 protein: CASASGNVADTQYF. The CDR3 DNA follows: TGTGCCAGCGCTAGCGGGAATGTGGCAGATACGCAGTATTTT.

This chain links TRBV3-1 (or the pseudogene TRBV3-2) with TRBJ2-5; D is unresolved. The CDR3 length is 16 residues. The V end lost 0 bases, the J end lost 3 bases, and 14 bases lay between the germline ends. CDR1 is LGHDT, CDR2 YNNKEL, per germline (reference sequence). CDR3 nucleotide sequence: TGTGCCAGCAGCCAAGATGTCCCTCGCGGCAAAGAGACCCAGTACTTC. Its protein product is CASSQDVPRGKETQYF.

The gene calls are TRBV4-1 and TRBJ1-2, with 8 bases that match TRBD1. Germline V gene sequence: CDR1 MGHRA, CDR2 YSYEKL. J lost 6 bases, V lost 3 bases, and 6 bases had no gene match. The CDR3 totals 14 residues. CDR3 sequence reads: CASSHPGQGDGYTF. The CDR3 DNA reads as TGCGCCAGCAGCCATCCCGGACAGGGTGATGGCTACACCTTC.

CDR3 sequence reads: CASSSKGLAFNEQFF. The CDR3 coding sequence is TGTGCCAGCTCATCAAAGGGACTAGCATTCAATGAGCAGTTCTTC. The genes are TRBV18 and TRBJ2-1, with 9 bases aligning to TRBD2. V gave up 5 bases and J gave up 6 bases; unmatched junction bases: 8. CDR3 size: 15 residues. The germline gives CDR1 KGHSH, CDR2 LQKENI.

The CDR3, as DNA: TGTGCCAGCAGGAACGGGGGAGCTCAAGAGACCCAGTACTTC. It is translated as CASRNGGAQETQYF. This chain joins TRBV28 and TRBJ2-5; tentatively, D is TRBD2 (6 bases). Trimming removed 6 bases from V and 2 bases from J, with 13 bases in between. In germline, CDR1 is MDHEN, CDR2 SYDVKM. This CDR3 has 14 residues. Variable domain in full (rest from reference TRBV28 and TRBJ2-5): DVKVTQSSRYLVKRTGEKVFLECVQDMDHENMFWYRQDPGLGLRLIYFSYDVKMKEKGDIPEGYSVSREKKERFSLILESASTNQTSMYLCASRNGGAQETQYFGPGTRLLVL.

V and J are TRBV7-9 and TRBJ2-3; TRBD2 agrees at 9 bases. CDR3 size: 16 residues. From germline, CDR1 is SEHNR and CDR2 FQNEAQ (reference sequence). V dropped 5 bases and J dropped 3; count of bases not matched to a gene: 9. The CDR3 bases are TGTGCCAGCAGCCTGGGGACTAGCCGTACTACAGATACGCAGTATTTT. It yields the protein CASSLGTSRTTDTQYF.